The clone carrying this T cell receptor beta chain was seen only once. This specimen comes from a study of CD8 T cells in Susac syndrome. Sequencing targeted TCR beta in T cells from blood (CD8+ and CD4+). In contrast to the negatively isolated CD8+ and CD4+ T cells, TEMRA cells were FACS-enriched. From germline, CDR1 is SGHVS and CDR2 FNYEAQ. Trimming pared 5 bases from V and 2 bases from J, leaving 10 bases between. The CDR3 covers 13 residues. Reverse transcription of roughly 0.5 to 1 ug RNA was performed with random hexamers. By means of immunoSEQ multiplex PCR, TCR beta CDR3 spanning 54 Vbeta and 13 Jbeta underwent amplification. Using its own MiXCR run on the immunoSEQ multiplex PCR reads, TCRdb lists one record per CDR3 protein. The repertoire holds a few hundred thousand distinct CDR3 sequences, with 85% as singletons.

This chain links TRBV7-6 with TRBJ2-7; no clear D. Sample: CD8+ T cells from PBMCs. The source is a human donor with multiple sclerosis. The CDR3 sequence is CASSPGEAYEQYF. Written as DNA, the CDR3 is TGTGCCAGCAGCCCAGGAGAGGCCTACGAGCAGTACTTC.